The 22 T cell receptor beta chains listed next were all sequenced from one sample in a study of T-cell reconstitution after alpha-beta-depleted transplantation in children. Using unique molecular identifiers, the investigators prepared the TCRbeta library. One entry per CDR3 protein results from TCRdb running MiXCR on the PCR reads. The sample has about 92,000 distinct CDR3 sequences; about 12% are singletons. The source was PBMCs from the stem cell graft donor, collected from the stem cell graft. These receptors originate from a human donor who donated a stem cell graft to a child with inherited bone marrow failure.

This clonotype has ten or more counts. This chain links TRBV12-3 or TRBV12-4 with TRBJ1-5, with TRBD1 matching over 8 bases. V gave up 4 bases and J gave up 4 bases; unmatched junction bases: 6. The CDR3 consists of 15 residues. Written as DNA, the CDR3 is TGTGCCAGCAGTTCTTCCAGGGGGCAAAATCAGCCCCAGCATTTT. Translated: CASSSSRGQNQPQHF.

This clonotype was seen a few times. The conserved phenylalanine or tryptophan normally closing the CDR3 is absent here, so this likely arose from a read error. The DNA is left out, because the CDR3 cannot be placed on it with certainty; the CDR3 is given as TCRdb lists it. V and J are TRBV7-2 and TRBJ2-3. Germline V gene sequence: CDR1 SGHTA, CDR2 FQGNSA. 8 amino acids form the CDR3, both terminal residues included. CDR3 region: CASSLATG.

The genes are TRBV5-4 and TRBJ1-1; D gene ambiguous. The CDR3 is 16 residues long. Germline CDR1 reads SGHNT; CDR2 reads YYREEE (reference sequence). Trimming cost V 0 bases and J 4 bases, with 16 bases left between them. CDR3 nucleotides: TGTGCCAGCAGCTTGGTGGGAAGGGCCGGAGGCACTGAAGCTTTCTTT. Residues: CASSLVGRAGGTEAFF.

This clonotype was seen many times. The V and J genes are TRBV7-8 and TRBJ2-2, with no clear D. The CDR3 runs to 12 residues. Trimming left V 8 bases short and J 5 bases short, with 9 bases between. Germline CDR1 is SGHVS and CDR2 is FQNEAQ. The CDR3: CASLLMTGELFF. The CDR3 DNA reads as TGTGCCAGCTTATTGATGACCGGGGAGCTGTTTTTT.

The chain employs TRBV4-2 and TRBJ1-6, with TRBD1 as a possible D gene (5 bases). V was trimmed by 5 bases and J by 0 bases, leaving 8 bases between them. Germline CDR1 is LGHNA and CDR2 is YNFKEQ. This CDR3 region has 15 residues. CDR3 sequence: CASSGASSYNSPLHF. The CDR3 bases are TGTGCCAGCAGCGGGGCGAGCTCCTATAATTCACCCCTCCACTTT.

This clonotype was seen at least ten times. This chain links TRBV24-1 with TRBJ2-3; 9 nucleotides match TRBD1. The length of the CDR3 is 16 residues. V was pared by 4 bases and J by 2 bases, with 6 bases of the junction left unmatched. The germline gives CDR1 KGHDR, CDR2 SFDVKD. The CDR3 coding sequence is TGTGCCACCAGTGAGCGGGACAGGGCCTTCACAGATACGCAGTATTTT. It encodes CATSERDRAFTDTQYF.

The chain combines TRBV4-2 with TRBJ2-7; the match to TRBD2 covers 14 bases. J was trimmed by 5 bases and V by 4 bases; bases with no gene match: 7. Germline V gives CDR1 LGHNA, CDR2 YNFKEQ. The CDR3 totals 16 residues. In DNA form, the CDR3 reads TGTGCCAGCAGCCGGCAGACTAGCGGGGGGGCGGACGAGCAGTACTTC. It is translated as CASSRQTSGGADEQYF.

This clonotype was detected ten times or more. This chain links TRBV29-1 with TRBJ2-5, with D perhaps TRBD1 (6 bases). CDR1 and CDR2 from the germline V gene are SQVTM and ANQGSEA. V gave up 8 bases and J gave up 5 bases, with 15 bases separating them. The CDR3 has 12 amino acids. The CDR3 loop is CSWGQFGETQYF. Written as DNA, the CDR3 is TGCAGCTGGGGACAATTCGGGGAGACCCAGTACTTC.

This clonotype was observed at least ten times. The CDR3 loop is CASIGTVNTEAFF. DNA of the CDR3: TGTGCCAGCATTGGGACGGTGAACACTGAAGCTTTCTTT. The chain carries TRBV12-3 or TRBV12-4 and TRBJ1-1, with TRBD1 as a possible D gene (5 bases). The V end was cut by 7 bases, the J end by 0 bases, with 9 bases between. This CDR3 contains 13 residues.

The table lists this clonotype with many counts. J is TRBJ2-5 and V is TRBV18; TRBD2 agrees at 14 bases. Germline CDR1 reads KGHSH; CDR2 reads LQKENI. Trimming at V came to 5 bases and at J to 7 bases, leaving 9 bases not matched to a gene. This CDR3 comprises 16 residues. The CDR3 DNA sequence: TGTGCCAGCTCAAGCTCGGGACTAGCGGGAGAAGGGACCCAGTACTTC. Amino acids: CASSSSGLAGEGTQYF. Using reference TRBV18 and TRBJ2-5 for the parts outside the CDR3, the full variable domain is NAGVMQNPRHLVRRRGQEARLRCSPMKGHSHVYWYRQLPEEGLKFMVYLQKENIIDESGMPKERFSAEFPKEGPSILRIQQVVRGDSAAYFCASSSSGLAGEGTQYFGPGTRLLVL.

This clonotype was counted at least ten times. The chain recombines TRBV5-1 with TRBJ2-1; no reliable D call. CDR3 size: 14 residues. V lost 0 bases, J lost 2 bases, and 6 bases lay in between. The V gene's germline CDR1 is SGHRS and CDR2 YFSETQ. The CDR3 is CASSLASAYNEQFF. CDR3 DNA sequence: TGCGCCAGCAGCTTGGCTTCCGCCTACAATGAGCAGTTCTTC.

In this sample, this clonotype turned up many times. This chain joins TRBV29-1 and TRBJ2-1; the D is unclear. The germline CDR1 and CDR2 sequences are SQVTM and ANQGSEA. Trimming removed 3 bases from V and 0 bases from J, with 12 bases in between. This CDR3 has 15 residues. This CDR3 is CSVENILGSYNEQFF. As DNA, the CDR3 is TGCAGCGTTGAGAACATCTTAGGCTCCTACAATGAGCAGTTCTTC.

This clonotype appeared many times. V is TRBV5-1 and J is TRBJ2-7, with 7 bases aligning to TRBD1. This CDR3 is built from 14 residues. Per germline, CDR1 SGHRS and CDR2 YFSETQ. V lost 0 bases to trimming and J lost 5 bases; unmatched junction nucleotides: 5. The DNA for the CDR3 is TGCGCCAGCAGCTTGGAGCAGGGGGACGACGAGCAGTACTTC. This sequence encodes CASSLEQGDDEQYF.

In this sample, this clonotype turned up many times. The rearrangement uses TRBV7-8 and TRBJ2-7, with TRBD1 identical over 7 bases. CDR3 length equals 12 residues. Germline CDR1 is SGHVS and CDR2 is FQNEAQ. After removal of 5 bases from V and 5 bases from J, the junction contained 3 bases not matched to a gene. The CDR3 here is CASSPDRDEQYF. For the CDR3, the DNA is TGTGCCAGCAGCCCAGACAGGGACGAGCAGTACTTC.

This clonotype was counted ten times or more. The chain is built from TRBV7-9 and TRBJ2-6, with 12 nucleotides matching TRBD1. The CDR3 is made up of 19 amino acids. Germline V gene sequence: CDR1 SEHNR, CDR2 FQNEAQ (reference sequence). With 5 bases clipped from V and 3 bases from J, the junction kept 11 bases outside the gene matches. CDR3 in amino acids: CASSASGTGGAGGANVLTF. CDR3 nucleotides: TGTGCCAGCAGCGCATCCGGGACAGGGGGCGCGGGTGGGGCCAACGTCCTGACTTTC.

This clonotype has at least ten counts. The V and J genes are TRBV6-2 or TRBV6-3 and TRBJ2-1, with 8 bases aligning to TRBD2. The CDR3 is 13 residues long. V lost 11 bases to trimming and J lost 2 bases; unmatched junction nucleotides: 5. Germline loops: CDR1 MNHEY, CDR2 SVGEGT. The CDR3 protein is CAAQRGPYNEQFF. The CDR3 coding sequence is TGTGCCGCACAGCGGGGGCCCTACAATGAGCAGTTCTTC.

The DNA for the CDR3 is TGTGCCACCAGCGGACTCAGGGGGGAAGCTTTCTTT. Protein product: CATSGLRGEAFF. This sequence joins TRBV15 and TRBJ1-1; 7 bases fit TRBD1. J was trimmed by 8 bases and V by 5 bases; bases with no gene match: 5. The length of the CDR3 is 12 residues. The V gene's germline CDR1 is LNHNV and CDR2 YYDKDF (reference sequence). The entire variable domain, with the rest obtained from reference TRBV15 and TRBJ1-1, is as follows: DAMVIQNPRYQVTQFGKPVTLSCSQTLNHNVMYWYQQKSSQAPKLLFHYYDKDFNNEADTPDNFQSRRPNTSFCFLDIRSPGLGDTAMYLCATSGLRGEAFFGQGTRLTVV.

This clonotype was counted at least ten times. The rearrangement joins TRBV29-1 to TRBJ2-3; TRBD2 is a possible D gene (6 bases). V was trimmed by 4 bases and J by 3 bases, leaving 11 bases between them. The CDR3 spans 13 residues. CDR1 is SQVTM and CDR2 is ANQGSEA in the germline V gene. This CDR3 reads CSVGGVSTDTQYF. The CDR3 DNA sequence: TGCAGCGTTGGCGGGGTTTCAACAGATACGCAGTATTTT.

This clonotype was observed many times. DNA of the CDR3: TGTGCCAGCAGTTTAGTCAGGGGCGCCTACGAGCAGTACTTC. This encodes CASSLVRGAYEQYF. The chain is built from TRBV12-3 or TRBV12-4 and TRBJ2-7; tentatively, D is TRBD1 (6 bases). The CDR3 is 14 amino acids. V was trimmed by 1 base and J by 2 bases, leaving 9 bases between them.

The sample holds many counts of this clonotype. The chain combines TRBV7-2 with TRBJ2-5, with D possibly TRBD2 on 6 matching bases. Per germline, CDR1 SGHTA and CDR2 FQGNSA. With 3 bases removed from V and 1 base from J, the gap between germline ends came to 12 bases. The CDR3 has 15 residues. Written as DNA, the CDR3 is TGTGCCAGCAGCTTTAACGCGGGACTCCAAGAGACCCAGTACTTC. This encodes CASSFNAGLQETQYF. The full variable domain, in which reference TRBV7-2 and TRBJ2-5 provide the parts outside the CDR3, is GAGVSQSPSNKVTEKGKDVELRCDPISGHTALYWYRQSLGQGLEFLIYFQGNSAPDKSGLPSDRFSAERTGGSVSTLTIQRTQQEDSAVYLCASSFNAGLQETQYFGPGTRLLVL.

In this sample, this clonotype turned up many times. This chain joins TRBV7-9 and TRBJ1-4; no reliable D call. The CDR3 spans 15 residues. The V gene's germline CDR1 is SEHNR and CDR2 FQNEAQ (reference sequence). Trimming stripped 5 bases from V and 4 bases from J, with 14 bases between. The CDR3 DNA follows: TGTGCCAGCAGCCACGCACGGTGGGATAATGAAAAACTGTTTTTT. Its protein is CASSHARWDNEKLFF.

In its sample, this clonotype was seen a few times. V is TRBV4-2 and J is TRBJ1-2; D is ambiguous. The germline CDR1 and CDR2 sequences are LGHNA and YNFKEQ. This CDR3 comprises 15 residues. V lost 0 bases to trimming and J lost 6 bases, with 14 bases between them. This chain's CDR3 is CASSQEFGNGNGYTF. The CDR3 DNA is TGTGCCAGCAGCCAAGAATTCGGGAATGGAAATGGCTACACCTTC.